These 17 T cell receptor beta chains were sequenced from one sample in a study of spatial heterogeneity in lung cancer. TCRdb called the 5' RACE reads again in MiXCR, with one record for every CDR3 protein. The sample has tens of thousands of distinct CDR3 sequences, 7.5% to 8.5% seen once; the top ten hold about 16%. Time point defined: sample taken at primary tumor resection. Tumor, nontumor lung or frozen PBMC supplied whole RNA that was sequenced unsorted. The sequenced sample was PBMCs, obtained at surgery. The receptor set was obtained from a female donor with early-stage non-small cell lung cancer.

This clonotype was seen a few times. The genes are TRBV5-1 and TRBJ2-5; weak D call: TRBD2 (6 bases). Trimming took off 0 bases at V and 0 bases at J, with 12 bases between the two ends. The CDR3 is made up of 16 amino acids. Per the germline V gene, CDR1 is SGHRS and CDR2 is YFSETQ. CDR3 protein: CASSLVRRGNQETQYF. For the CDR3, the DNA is TGCGCCAGCAGCTTGGTTAGGCGGGGAAACCAAGAGACCCAGTACTTC.

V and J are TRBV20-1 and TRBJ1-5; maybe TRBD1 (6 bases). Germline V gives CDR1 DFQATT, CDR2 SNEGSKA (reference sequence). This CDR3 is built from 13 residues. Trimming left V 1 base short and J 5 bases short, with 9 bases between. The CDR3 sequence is CSARGAGDQPQHF. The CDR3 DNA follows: TGCAGTGCTAGAGGGGCAGGGGATCAGCCCCAGCATTTT.

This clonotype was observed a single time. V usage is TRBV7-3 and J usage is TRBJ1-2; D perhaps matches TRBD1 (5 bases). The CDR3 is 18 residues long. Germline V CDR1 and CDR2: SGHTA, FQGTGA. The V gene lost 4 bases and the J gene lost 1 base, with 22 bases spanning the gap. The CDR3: CASSSSPRRDGGNYGYTF. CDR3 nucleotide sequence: TGTGCCAGCAGCTCCTCCCCACGAAGGGATGGGGGTAACTATGGCTACACCTTC.

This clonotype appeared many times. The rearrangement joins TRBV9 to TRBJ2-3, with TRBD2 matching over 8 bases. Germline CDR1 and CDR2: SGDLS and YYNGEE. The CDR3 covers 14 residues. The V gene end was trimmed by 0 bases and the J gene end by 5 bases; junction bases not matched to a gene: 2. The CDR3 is CASSVAGGRDTQYF. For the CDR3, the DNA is TGTGCCAGCAGCGTAGCGGGAGGGCGAGATACGCAGTATTTT.

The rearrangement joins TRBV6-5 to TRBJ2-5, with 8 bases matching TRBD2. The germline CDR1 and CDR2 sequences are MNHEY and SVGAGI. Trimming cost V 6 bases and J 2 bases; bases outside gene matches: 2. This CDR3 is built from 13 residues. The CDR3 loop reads CASRPSGQETQYF. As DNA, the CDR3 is TGTGCCAGCAGGCCTAGCGGGCAAGAGACCCAGTACTTC.

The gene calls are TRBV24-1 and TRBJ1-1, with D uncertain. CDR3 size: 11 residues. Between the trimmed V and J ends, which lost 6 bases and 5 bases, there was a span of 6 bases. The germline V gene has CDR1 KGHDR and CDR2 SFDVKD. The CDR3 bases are TGTGCCACCAGTATTGAGACTGAAGCTTTCTTT. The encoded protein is CATSIETEAFF.

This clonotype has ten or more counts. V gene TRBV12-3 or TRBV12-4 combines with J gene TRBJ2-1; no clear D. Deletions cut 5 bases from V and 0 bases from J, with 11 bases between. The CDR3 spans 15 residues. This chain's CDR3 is CASSPTHSSYNEQFF. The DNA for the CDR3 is TGTGCCAGCAGTCCGACGCATAGCTCCTACAATGAGCAGTTCTTC.

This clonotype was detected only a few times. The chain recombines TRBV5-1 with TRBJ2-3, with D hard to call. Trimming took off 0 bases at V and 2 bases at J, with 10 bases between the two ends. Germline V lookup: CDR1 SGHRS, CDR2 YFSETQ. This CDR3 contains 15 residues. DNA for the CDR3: TGCGCCAGCAGCTTGGAATCCCGACCCACAGATACGCAGTATTTT. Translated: CASSLESRPTDTQYF. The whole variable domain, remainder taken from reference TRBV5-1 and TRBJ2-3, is KAGVTQTPRYLIKTRGQQVTLSCSPISGHRSVSWYQQTPGQGLQFLFEYFSETQRNKGNFPGRFSGRQFSNSRSEMNVSTLELGDSALYLCASSLESRPTDTQYFGPGTRLTVL.

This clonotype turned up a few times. In nucleotides, the CDR3 is TGTGCCACCAGTGACCCTGGGGACAGTGGAAACACCATATATTTT. Translation gives CATSDPGDSGNTIYF. The gene calls are TRBV24-1 and TRBJ1-3; 7 bases match TRBD1. The CDR3 is 15 amino acids. Trimming at V came to 4 bases and at J to 3 bases, leaving 5 bases not matched to a gene. Germline CDR1 is KGHDR and CDR2 is SFDVKD.

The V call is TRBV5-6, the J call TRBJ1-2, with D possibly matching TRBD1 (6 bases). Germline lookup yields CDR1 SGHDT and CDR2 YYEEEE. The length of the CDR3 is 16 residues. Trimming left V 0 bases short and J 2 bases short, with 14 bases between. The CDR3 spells CASSLDHRERNYGYTF. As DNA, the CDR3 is TGTGCCAGCAGCTTGGACCACAGGGAGAGGAACTATGGCTACACCTTC.

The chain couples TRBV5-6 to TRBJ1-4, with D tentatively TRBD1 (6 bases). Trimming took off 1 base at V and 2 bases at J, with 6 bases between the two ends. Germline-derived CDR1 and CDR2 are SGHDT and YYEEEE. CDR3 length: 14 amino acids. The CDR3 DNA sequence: TGTGCCAGCAGCTTGACAGGGACTAATGAAAAACTGTTTTTT. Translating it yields CASSLTGTNEKLFF.

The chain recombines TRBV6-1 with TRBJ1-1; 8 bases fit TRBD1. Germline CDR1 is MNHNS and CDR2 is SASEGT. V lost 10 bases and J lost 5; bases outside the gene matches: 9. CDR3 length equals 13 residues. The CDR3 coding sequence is TGTGCCACTTCGGACAGGGAGGGTACTGAAGCTTTCTTT. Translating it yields CATSDREGTEAFF.

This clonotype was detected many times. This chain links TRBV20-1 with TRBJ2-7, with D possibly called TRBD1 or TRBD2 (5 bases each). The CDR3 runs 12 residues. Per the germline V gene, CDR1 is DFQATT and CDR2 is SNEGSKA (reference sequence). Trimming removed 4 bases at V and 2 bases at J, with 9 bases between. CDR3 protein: CSAKGTAYEQYV. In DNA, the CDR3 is TGCAGTGCTAAAGGGACGGCCTACGAGCAGTACGTC.

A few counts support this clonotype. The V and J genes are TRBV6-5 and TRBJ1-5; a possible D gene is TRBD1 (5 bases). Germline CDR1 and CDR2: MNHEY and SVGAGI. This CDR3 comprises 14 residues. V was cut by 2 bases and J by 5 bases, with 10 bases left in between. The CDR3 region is CASSYQGTDQPQHF. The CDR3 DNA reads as TGTGCCAGCAGTTACCAAGGGACCGATCAGCCCCAGCATTTT.

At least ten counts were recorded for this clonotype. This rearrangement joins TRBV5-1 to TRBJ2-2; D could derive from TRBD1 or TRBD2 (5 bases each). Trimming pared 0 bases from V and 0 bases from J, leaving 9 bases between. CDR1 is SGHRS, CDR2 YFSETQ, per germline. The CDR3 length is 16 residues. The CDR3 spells CASSLAGAANTGELFF. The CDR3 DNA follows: TGCGCCAGCAGCTTGGCCGGGGCGGCGAACACCGGGGAGCTGTTTTTT.

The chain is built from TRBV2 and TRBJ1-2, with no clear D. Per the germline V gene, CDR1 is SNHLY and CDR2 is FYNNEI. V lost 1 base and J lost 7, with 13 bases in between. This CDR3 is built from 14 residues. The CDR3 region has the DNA TGTGCCAGCAGTGAAGTGGGGTCTGTGGGTGGCTACACCTTC. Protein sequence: CASSEVGSVGGYTF.

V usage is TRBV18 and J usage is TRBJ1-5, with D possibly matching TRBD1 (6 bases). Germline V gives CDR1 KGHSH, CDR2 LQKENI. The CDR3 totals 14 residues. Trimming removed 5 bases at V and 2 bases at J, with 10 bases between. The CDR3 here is CASSEAGGNQPQHF. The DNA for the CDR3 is TGTGCCAGCTCAGAAGCAGGGGGCAATCAGCCCCAGCATTTT.